This T cell receptor (beta chain) derives from a study of blood T cell repertoires in COVID-19. Original data processing: Scientists estimated how many nucleated cells there were by amplifying reference gene primers. Assay used: immunoSEQ multiplex PCR; TCRdb lists only in-frame clones, some missing. The V and J calls and clone size are taken from that table; D and trimming were inferred from the DNA. Of under 150,000 clones listed, roughly 90% are singletons. This CDR3 is 15 amino acids long. Looked up from germline, CDR1 is SGHRS and CDR2 is YFSETQ. Trimming pared 0 bases from V and 5 bases from J, leaving 13 bases between. The study recruited people aged about 18 to 95 years across roughly 23 US areas. Clinical history reported by participants formed the basis on which cohorts were assigned.

This chain links TRBV5-1 with TRBJ2-3; perhaps TRBD2 as D (6 bases). This receptor was identified in a woman aged 45-60 years who had recovered from COVID-19. Sequencing used PBMCs or T cells enriched from blood (not recorded which). The CDR3 nucleotides are TGCGCCAGCAGCTTGGGAGGAGGGGTTGGAGATACGCAGTATTTT. Translated: CASSLGGGVGDTQYF.